Shown below are 10 T cell receptor beta chains from a single sample sequenced in a study of immune evolution from preneoplasia to lung adenocarcinoma. Using immunoSEQ multiplex PCR, the repertoire was profiled, and TCRdb retains in-frame clones only, with some absent. The sample consists of around 7,400 clones, about four fifths of them appearing once. The specimen was FFPE minimally invasive lung adenocarcinoma tissue. All receptors come from a person aged 65 to 79 with lung adenocarcinoma.

This CDR3 reads CACGTGAHEQYF. The CDR3 nucleotides read TGTGCCTGCGGGACAGGGGCCCACGAGCAGTACTTC. The chain employs TRBV30 and TRBJ2-7; 10 bases map to TRBD1. Germline CDR1 reads GTSNPN; CDR2 reads SVGIG (reference sequence). This CDR3 contains 12 residues. Trimming took 6 bases from V and 5 from J; bases not matched to a gene: 4.

In its sample, this clone was seen a few times. CDR3 sequence reads: CASSPNSPLHF. The CDR3, as DNA: TGTGCCAGCTCACCAAATTCACCCCTCCACTTT. This rearrangement joins TRBV18 to TRBJ1-6; D is unresolved. Germline V gene data show CDR1 as KGHSH and CDR2 as LQKENI. The ends were cut back, 2 bases at V and 7 bases at J, with 0 bases in the middle. The CDR3 consists of 11 residues.

This clone occurred once. This chain uses TRBV7-9 with TRBJ1-4, with D perhaps matching TRBD1 (6 bases). This CDR3 is 16 amino acids long. The ends were cut back, 4 bases at V and 7 bases at J, with 19 bases in the middle. Looked up from germline, CDR1 is SEHNR and CDR2 is FQNEAQ (reference sequence). The CDR3 region is CASSSDRGGLGEKLFF. The CDR3 DNA is TGTGCCAGCAGCTCAGACCGCGGGGGGCTCGGTGAAAAACTGTTTTTT.

This clone was observed a single time. The rearrangement links TRBV28 to TRBJ1-5; 10 bases align to TRBD1. The CDR3 length is 16 residues. The germline gives CDR1 MDHEN, CDR2 SYDVKM. Losses at the gene ends were 6 bases for V and 1 base for J; bases not matched to a gene: 6. In DNA form, the CDR3 reads TGTGCCAGCAGGCAACGACAGGGGGCGAGCAATCAGCCCCAGCATTTT. Translation gives CASRQRQGASNQPQHF.

As for this clone: Different DNA sequences within this sample yield the same CDR3. The rearrangement links TRBV7-2 to TRBJ1-5, with D unresolved. V was shortened by 3 bases and J by 4 bases, with 4 bases between the two germline ends. Per the germline V gene, CDR1 is SGHTA and CDR2 is FQGNSA. The CDR3 has 12 amino acids. The chain's CDR3 is CASSLLNQPQHF. CDR3 DNA: TGTGCCAGCAGCTTGTTGAATCAGCCCCAGCATTTT.

A few counts support this clone. The genes are TRBV15 and TRBJ1-6; D call uncertain. The CDR3 is made up of 14 amino acids. CDR1 and CDR2 from the germline V gene are LNHNV and YYDKDF (reference sequence). Trimming took off 0 bases at V and 9 bases at J, with 9 bases between the two ends. Here the CDR3 reads CATSRDGGGSPLHF. The DNA for the CDR3 is TGTGCCACCAGCAGAGATGGAGGCGGTTCACCCCTCCACTTT. The complete variable domain, with remaining parts taken from reference TRBV15 and TRBJ1-6, reads DAMVIQNPRYQVTQFGKPVTLSCSQTLNHNVMYWYQQKSSQAPKLLFHYYDKDFNNEADTPDNFQSRRPNTSFCFLDIRSPGLGDTAMYLCATSRDGGGSPLHFGNGTRLTVT.

This chain connects TRBV20-1 to TRBJ1-1; D ambiguous. Germline V gene sequence: CDR1 DFQATT, CDR2 SNEGSKA (reference sequence). CDR3 length: 10 amino acids. V was pared by 6 bases and J by 6 bases, with 8 bases between. The CDR3 loop is CSAASSEAFF. CDR3 DNA sequence: TGCAGTGCGGCAAGCTCTGAAGCTTTCTTT.

The genes are TRBV20-1 and TRBJ1-1; D unclear. CDR1 DFQATT and CDR2 SNEGSKA come from the germline V gene (reference sequence). Trimming stripped 6 bases from V and 10 bases from J, with 6 bases between. The CDR3 spans 8 residues. CDR3 in DNA: TGCAGTGCCGACGGAGCTTTCTTT. Translated, it gives CSADGAFF.

This clone turned up a few times. This rearrangement joins TRBV6-6 to TRBJ2-7, with TRBD2 matching over 7 bases. Germline V lookup: CDR1 MNHNY, CDR2 SVGAGI (reference sequence). V lost 11 bases and J lost 7; bases outside the gene matches: 17. The CDR3 has 14 amino acids. CDR3 in amino acids: CACAIGTGGVEQYF. CDR3 DNA sequence: TGTGCCTGCGCAATCGGGACGGGAGGCGTTGAGCAGTACTTC.

This clone was seen more than once but under ten times. This sequence joins TRBV15 and TRBJ1-1; 8 bases are shared with TRBD1. The V segment lost 6 bases and the J segment 6 bases; nucleotides outside the gene matches: 6. The germline CDR1 and CDR2 sequences are LNHNV and YYDKDF (reference sequence). CDR3 length: 13 residues. CDR3: CATRRQGSAEAFF. The CDR3 DNA follows: TGTGCCACCAGAAGACAGGGGAGCGCTGAAGCTTTCTTT.